This T cell receptor beta chain was observed in a study of CD8 T cells in Susac syndrome. TEMRA cells were FACS-enriched, with CD8+ and CD4+ T cells isolated negatively. An input of about 0.5 to 1 ug of RNA was subjected to reverse transcription using random hexamers. A multiplex approach, immunoSEQ multiplex PCR, amplified TCR beta CDR3 across 54 Vbeta and 13 Jbeta. A single record per CDR3 protein comes from TCRdb applying MiXCR to the immunoSEQ multiplex PCR reads. The table has about 120,000 distinct CDR3 sequences, around 95% seen once. Only one count was recorded for this clonotype. V was shortened by 5 bases and J by 0 bases, with 7 bases between the two germline ends. Germline CDR1 reads SGHTA; CDR2 reads FQGNSA. The CDR3 sequence is 13 residues long.

This chain links TRBV7-2 with TRBJ1-1; no definite D call. The receptor was derived from a human donor in good health. The specimen sequenced was CD4+ T cells from PBMCs. This CDR3 reads CASSAHMNTEAFF. DNA of the CDR3: TGTGCCAGCAGCGCCCATATGAACACTGAAGCTTTCTTT.